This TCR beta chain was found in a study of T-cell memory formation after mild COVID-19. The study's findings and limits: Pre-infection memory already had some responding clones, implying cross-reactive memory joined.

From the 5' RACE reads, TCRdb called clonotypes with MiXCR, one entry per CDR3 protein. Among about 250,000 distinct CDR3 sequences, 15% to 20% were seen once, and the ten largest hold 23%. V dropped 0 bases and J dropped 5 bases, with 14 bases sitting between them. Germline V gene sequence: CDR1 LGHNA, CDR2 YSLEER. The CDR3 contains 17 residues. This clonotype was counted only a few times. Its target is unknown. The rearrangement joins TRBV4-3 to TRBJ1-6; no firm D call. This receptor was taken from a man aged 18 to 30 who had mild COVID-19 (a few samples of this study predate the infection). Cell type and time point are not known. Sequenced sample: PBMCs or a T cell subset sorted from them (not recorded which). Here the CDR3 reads CASSQEGRVVDNSPLHF. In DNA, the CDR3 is TGCGCCAGCAGCCAAGAAGGTCGGGTAGTGGATAATTCACCCCTCCACTTT.